This T cell receptor beta chain was identified during a study of siplizumab effects on memory and regulatory T cells. Regarding the study as a whole: With siplizumab, cumulative frequency of CD4+ memory-derived alloreactive sequences dropped significantly. Naive T cells were seemingly more diverse than memory cells, and major contributions to the alloresponse seemed to be made by them. Of the alloreactive clones, only a minor fraction mapped to unstimulated subsets.

Regarding this clone: Its antigen is still unknown.

This CDR3 is 13 amino acids long. Per the germline V gene, CDR1 is MDHEN and CDR2 is SYDVKM. Deletions cut 0 bases from V and 8 bases from J, with 10 bases between. Assays examined 100,000 or so TCR templates per sample. Libraries were prepared by immunoSEQ multiplex PCR; TCRdb keeps only in-frame clonotypes and omits some of them. Counted here are tens of thousands of clones, over 75% occurring once; the ten biggest clones make up about 1.5%. The sample taken for sequencing was Tregs sorted from blood. This TCR came from a human donor in good health. The chain couples TRBV28 to TRBJ1-2; a possible D gene is TRBD1 (6 bases). This CDR3 reads CASSLWWGHGYTF. The CDR3 DNA sequence: TGTGCCAGCAGTTTATGGTGGGGGCACGGCTACACCTTC.